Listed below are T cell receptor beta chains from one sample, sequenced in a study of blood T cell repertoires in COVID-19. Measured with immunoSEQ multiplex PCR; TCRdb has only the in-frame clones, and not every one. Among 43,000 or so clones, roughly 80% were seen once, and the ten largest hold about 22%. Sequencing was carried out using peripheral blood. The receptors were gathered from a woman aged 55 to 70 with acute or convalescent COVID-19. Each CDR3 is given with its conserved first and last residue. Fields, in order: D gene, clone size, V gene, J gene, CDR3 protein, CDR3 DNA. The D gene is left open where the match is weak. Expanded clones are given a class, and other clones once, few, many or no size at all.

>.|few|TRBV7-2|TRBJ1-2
CASSSRPRTANYGYTF
TGTGCCAGCAGCTCTCGCCCCAGGACAGCTAACTATGGCTACACCTTC
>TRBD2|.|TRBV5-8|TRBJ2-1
CASSGGSGGGLAMGEQFF
TGTGCCAGCAGCGGTGGGAGCGGCGGGGGACTAGCGATGGGTGAGCAGTTCTTC
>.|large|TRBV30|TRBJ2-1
CAWRPEARINEQFF
TGTGCCTGGAGGCCGGAAGCGAGGATCAATGAGCAGTTCTTC
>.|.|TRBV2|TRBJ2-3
CAIGTSEDTQYF
TGTGCCATCGGGACAAGTGAAGATACGCAGTATTTT
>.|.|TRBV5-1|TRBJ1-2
CASSGLRGNNYGYTF
TGCGCCAGCAGCGGCCTCCGGGGGAATAACTATGGCTACACCTTC
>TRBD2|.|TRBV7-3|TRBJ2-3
CASSSGTRPDTQYF
TGTGCCAGCAGCTCCGGGACTAGGCCAGATACGCAGTATTTT
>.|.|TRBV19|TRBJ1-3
CASSISAGAGNTIYF
TGTGCCAGTAGTATATCGGCAGGGGCTGGAAACACCATATATTTT
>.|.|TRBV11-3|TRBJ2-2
CASSLDGQANTGELFF
TGTGCCAGCAGCTTAGATGGGCAGGCGAATACCGGGGAGCTGTTTTTT
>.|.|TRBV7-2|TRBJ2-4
CASSLKRPAKNIQYF
TGTGCCAGCAGCCTTAAGCGGCCAGCCAAAAACATTCAGTACTTC
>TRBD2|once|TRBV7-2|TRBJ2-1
CASSSTSGGAGWQFF
TGTGCCAGCAGCTCCACTAGCGGGGGGGCAGGTTGGCAGTTCTTC
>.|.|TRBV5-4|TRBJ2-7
CASSGAVTYEQYF
TGTGCCAGCAGCGGGGCGGTTACCTACGAGCAGTACTTC
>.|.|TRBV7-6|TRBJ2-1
CASSLLQNNEQFF
TGTGCCAGCAGCTTATTACAGAACAATGAGCAGTTCTTC
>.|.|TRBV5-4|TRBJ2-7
CASSRAETSSYEQYF
TGTGCCAGCAGCAGAGCTGAGACAAGTTCCTACGAGCAGTACTTC
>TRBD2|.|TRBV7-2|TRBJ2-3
CASSLGWRGASTDTQYF
TGTGCCAGCAGCTTAGGCTGGCGGGGGGCAAGCACAGATACGCAGTATTTT
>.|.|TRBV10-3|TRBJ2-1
CAISESMGGNEQFF
TGTGCCATCAGTGAGTCGATGGGGGGCAATGAGCAGTTCTTC
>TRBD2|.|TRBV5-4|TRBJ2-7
CASSSQTSGGDEQYF
TGTGCCAGCAGCTCCCAGACTAGCGGGGGGGACGAGCAGTACTTC
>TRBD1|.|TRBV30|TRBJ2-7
CAWSRGNSYEQYF
TGTGCCTGGAGCAGGGGGAACTCCTACGAGCAGTACTTC
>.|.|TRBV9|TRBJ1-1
CASSRGLNTEAFF
TGTGCCAGCAGCCGGGGACTAAACACTGAAGCTTTCTTT
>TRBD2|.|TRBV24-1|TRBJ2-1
CATSDRSGGGSYNEQFF
TGTGCCACCAGTGATCGATCGGGAGGAGGTAGCTACAATGAGCAGTTCTTC
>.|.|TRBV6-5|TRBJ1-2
CASSFGEVIDGYTF
TGTGCCAGCAGTTTTGGGGAGGTTATCGATGGCTACACCTTC
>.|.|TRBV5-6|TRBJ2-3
CASSLDVVGADTQYF
TGTGCCAGCAGCTTGGATGTCGTAGGGGCAGATACGCAGTATTTT
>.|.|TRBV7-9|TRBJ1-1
CASTDQGVNTEAFF
TGTGCCAGCACCGACCAGGGCGTGAACACTGAAGCTTTCTTT
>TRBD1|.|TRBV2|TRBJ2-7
CATLQGVTYEQYF
TGTGCCACTTTACAGGGGGTGACCTACGAGCAGTACTTC
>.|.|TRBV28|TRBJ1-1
CASDGPSGKAFF
TGTGCCAGCGATGGACCTTCCGGGAAAGCTTTCTTT
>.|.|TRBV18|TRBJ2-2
CASSPGGANTGELFF
TGTGCCAGCTCACCAGGAGGGGCAAACACCGGGGAGCTGTTTTTT
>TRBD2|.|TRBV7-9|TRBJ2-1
CASSAATSGGGDEQFF
TGTGCCAGCAGCGCGGCGACTAGCGGGGGAGGTGATGAGCAGTTCTTC
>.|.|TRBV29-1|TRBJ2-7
CSVTDSYEQYF
TGCAGCGTAACTGACAGCTACGAGCAGTACTTC
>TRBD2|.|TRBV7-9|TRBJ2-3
CASSFPGLEAQYF
TGTGCCAGCAGCTTCCCGGGACTAGAAGCGCAGTATTTT
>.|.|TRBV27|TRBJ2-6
CASSPSGDIRSGANVLTF
TGTGCCAGCAGCCCCAGCGGCGACATTCGCTCTGGGGCCAACGTCCTGACTTTC
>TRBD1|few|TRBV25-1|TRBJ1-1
CASSPTGIMNTEAFF
TGTGCCAGCAGTCCGACAGGGATAATGAACACTGAAGCTTTCTTT
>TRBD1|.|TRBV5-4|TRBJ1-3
CASSLGDRDAGNTIYF
TGTGCCAGCAGCTTGGGGGACAGGGATGCTGGAAACACCATATATTTT
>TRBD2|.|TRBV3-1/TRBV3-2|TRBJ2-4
CASSQTSGGTKNIQYF
TGTGCCAGCAGCCAAACTAGCGGGGGTACCAAAAACATTCAGTACTTC
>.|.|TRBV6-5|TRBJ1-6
CASSPGPSLGFHF
TGTGCCAGCAGCCCCGGGCCTAGCCTTGGGTTCCACTTT
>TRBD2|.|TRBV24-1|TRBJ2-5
CATSDALAGQETQYF
TGTGCCACCAGTGACGCACTAGCGGGGCAAGAGACCCAGTACTTC
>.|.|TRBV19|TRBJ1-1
CASNPGLATEAFF
TGTGCCAGTAACCCGGGACTAGCCACTGAAGCTTTCTTT
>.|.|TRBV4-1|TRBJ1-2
CASSQDSWVEGYGYTF
TGCGCCAGCAGCCAAGATTCTTGGGTTGAGGGCTATGGCTACACCTTC
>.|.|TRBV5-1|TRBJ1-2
CASSSDMYGYTF
TGCGCCAGCAGCTCTGACATGTATGGCTACACCTTC
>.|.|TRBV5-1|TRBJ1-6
CASSLVGTTGSNSPLHF
TGCGCCAGCAGCTTGGTCGGGACTACAGGGTCCAATTCACCCCTCCACTTT
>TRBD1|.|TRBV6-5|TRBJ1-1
CASSPQSGTGQAFF
TGTGCCAGCAGTCCCCAGTCGGGGACAGGCCAGGCTTTCTTT
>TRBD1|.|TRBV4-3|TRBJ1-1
CASSQFQGANTEAFF
TGCGCCAGCAGCCAGTTTCAGGGGGCGAACACTGAAGCTTTCTTT
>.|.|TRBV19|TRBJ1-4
CASTSTNEKLFF
TGTGCCAGTACATCAACTAATGAAAAACTGTTTTTT
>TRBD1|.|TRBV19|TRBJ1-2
CASSIQPGQATYGYTF
TGTGCCAGTAGTATTCAACCGGGACAGGCCACTTATGGCTACACCTTC
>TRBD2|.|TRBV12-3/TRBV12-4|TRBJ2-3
CASSPQRGGQYF
TGTGCCAGCAGTCCACAGCGGGGGGGGCAGTATTTT
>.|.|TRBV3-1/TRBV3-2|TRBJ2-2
CASSPQGRKTGELFF
TGTGCCAGCAGCCCCCAAGGGAGAAAAACCGGGGAGCTGTTTTTT